These T cell receptor beta chains were read from a single sample in a study of OX40 agonist ivuxolimab in advanced cancers. Some clones are missing from TCRdb's copy, which holds only in-frame ones; the method was immunoSEQ multiplex PCR. Here the sample spans some 150,000 clones, 85% to 95% being singletons. The sample consisted of CD4+ or CD8+ T cells sorted from blood, taken in a trial of the OX40 agonist ivuxolimab. Receptors were obtained from an adult with an advanced solid tumor such as melanoma, head and neck, liver or kidney cancer. The CDR3 runs from the conserved cysteine through the conserved F or W. The D gene is left open where the match is weak. A row's size may be missing; if present it is once, few, many or a size class.

j_call v_call clone_size d_call cdr3_aa cdr3_nt
TRBJ2-2 TRBV6-4 - - CASRLGTPGPGELFF TGTGCCAGCAGGCTCGGGACCCCGGGACCCGGGGAGCTGTTTTTT
TRBJ2-2 TRBV11-2 - - CASSLRHGNGELFF TGTGCCAGCAGCTTACGTCATGGGAACGGGGAGCTGTTTTTT
TRBJ1-1 TRBV4-3 once TRBD1 CASSLIGTGALNTEAFF TGCGCCAGCAGCCTCATCGGGACAGGGGCCTTGAACACTGAAGCTTTCTTT
TRBJ2-3 TRBV7-2 - - CASSPIGADTQYF TGTGCCAGCAGCCCTATAGGTGCGGATACGCAGTATTTT
TRBJ1-6 TRBV5-4 - - CASREVGLPNSPLHF TGTGCCAGCAGGGAGGTGGGACTTCCAAATTCACCCCTCCACTTT
TRBJ1-1 TRBV5-6 - - CASSGVGMVNTEAFF TGTGCCAGCAGCGGCGTGGGTATGGTGAACACTGAAGCTTTCTTT
TRBJ2-2 TRBV28 - - CASTRRTFSDTGELFF TGTGCCAGCACGCGGCGGACCTTCAGTGACACCGGGGAGCTGTTTTTT
TRBJ2-1 TRBV28 once - CASSLIYNEQFF TGTGCCAGCAGTTTGATCTACAATGAGCAGTTCTTC
TRBJ1-1 TRBV18 - - CASPPKQEGEAFF TGTGCCAGCCCACCGAAACAGGAGGGCGAAGCTTTCTTT
TRBJ2-7 TRBV7-4 - - CASRSNPGRAYEQYF TGTGCCAGCAGATCCAACCCGGGGCGAGCCTACGAGCAGTACTTC
TRBJ2-7 TRBV27 - TRBD1 CASSLQGAPSYEQYF TGTGCCAGCAGTTTACAGGGGGCCCCCTCCTACGAGCAGTACTTC
TRBJ2-7 TRBV6-6 - - CASRDSLGTYEQYF TGTGCCAGCAGGGACAGTTTAGGCACCTACGAGCAGTACTTC
TRBJ2-5 TRBV6-5 - - CASSYSPGEGETQYF TGTGCCAGCAGTTACTCTCCAGGGGAGGGGGAGACCCAGTACTTC
TRBJ2-2 TRBV5-6 - - CASSLWTREGTGELFF TGTGCCAGCAGTCTTTGGACTCGAGAGGGAACCGGGGAGCTGTTTTTT
TRBJ2-3 TRBV19 - TRBD1 CASSNRGADTQYF TGTGCCAGTAGTAACAGGGGGGCAGATACGCAGTATTTT
TRBJ2-1 TRBV6-6 - TRBD1 CASTPQQGAQGEQFF TGTGCCAGCACCCCCCAACAGGGGGCGCAGGGTGAGCAGTTCTTC
TRBJ1-5 TRBV5-1 - TRBD1 CASSWTGDSNQPQHF TGCGCCAGCAGCTGGACAGGGGATAGCAATCAGCCCCAGCATTTT
TRBJ2-1 TRBV7-6 - - CASSRGVASYNEQFF TGTGCCAGCAGCCGGGGCGTTGCATCCTACAATGAGCAGTTCTTC